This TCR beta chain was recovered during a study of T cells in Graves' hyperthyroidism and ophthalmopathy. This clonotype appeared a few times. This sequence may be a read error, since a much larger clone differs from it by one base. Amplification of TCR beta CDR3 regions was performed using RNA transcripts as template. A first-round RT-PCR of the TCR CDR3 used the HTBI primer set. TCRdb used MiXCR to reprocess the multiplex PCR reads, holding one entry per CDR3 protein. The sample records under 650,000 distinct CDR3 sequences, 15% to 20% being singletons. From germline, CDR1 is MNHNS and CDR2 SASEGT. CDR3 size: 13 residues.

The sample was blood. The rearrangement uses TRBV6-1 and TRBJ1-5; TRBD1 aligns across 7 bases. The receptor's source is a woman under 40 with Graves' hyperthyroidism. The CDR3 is CAGRTGNSQPQHF. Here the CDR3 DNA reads TGTGCCGGCAGGACAGGAAACAGTCAGCCCCAGCATTTT.